Given below is one T cell receptor (beta chain) in context. The antigen is undetermined. The sample is drawn from a study of PD-1 blockade in classical Hodgkin lymphoma. Whole-study findings and limits: TCR diversity rose significantly by C4D1 in CD4+ but not CD8+ cells.

The method was immunoSEQ multiplex PCR; TCRdb's version includes in-frame clones alone and lacks a portion of them. The data contain about 50,000 clones, approximately 73% of them singletons. Each patient relapsed following autologous stem cell transplantation, and prior brentuximab vedotin exposure differed. Complete response, partial response or progressive disease constituted the best responses recorded. The clonotype comes from a human donor with classical Hodgkin lymphoma. This specimen consisted of peripheral blood mononuclear cells (PBMCs), obtained before the second cycle of nivolumab.

The CDR3 nucleotides are TGTGCCAGCTCACCCAGAGGGGGGTACGAGCAGTACTTC. Translating it yields CASSPRGGYEQYF. V is TRBV18 and J is TRBJ2-7; D might be TRBD1 or TRBD2, each matching 6 bases. Germline V lookup: CDR1 KGHSH, CDR2 LQKENI. The CDR3 length is 13 residues. V was trimmed by 3 bases and J by 4 bases, leaving 10 bases between them.